These T cell receptor beta chains were read from a single sample in a study of T cell repertoires in cytomegalovirus infection. TCRdb itself ran the reads through MiXCR, one entry per CDR3 protein. The data contain some 200,000 distinct CDR3 sequences, roughly a fifth of them singletons. Material for sequencing was PBMCs. The receptors stem from a human donor in good health (CMV status not recorded). Some clones in this sample may be carry-over from other donors' samples. The CDR3 runs from the conserved cysteine through the conserved F or W. The D gene is left open where the match is weak. The listing skips clone size in some rows; elsewhere it reads once, few, many or a size class.

d_call	v_call	clone_size	j_call	cdr3_nt	cdr3_aa
NA	TRBV11-2	many	TRBJ1-1	TGTGCCAGCAGCCCTTCCCTGCCCGCGTCTGAAGCTTTCTTT	CASSPSLPASEAFF
NA	TRBV6-5	NA	TRBJ1-6	TGTGCCAGCAGTTACTCGGGAGGACCCGGGTCTGAGAATAATTCACCCCTCCACTTT	CASSYSGGPGSENNSPLHF
NA	TRBV29-1	few	TRBJ2-3	TGCAGCGTTGGGCGGCTAGCGACAGATACGCAGTATTTT	CSVGRLATDTQYF
TRBD1	TRBV20-1	NA	TRBJ1-1	TGCAGTGCCGAAGGACAGGGTCCGACTGAAGCTTTCTTT	CSAEGQGPTEAFF
NA	TRBV7-7	many	TRBJ2-5	TGTGCTAGCAGCTTGTCAGGCGAACAAGAGACCCAGTACTTC	CASSLSGEQETQYF
NA	TRBV11-2	many	TRBJ2-5	TGTGCCAGCAGGGTAGCGGTTCAAGAGACCCAGTACTTC	CASRVAVQETQYF
TRBD2	TRBV6-5	NA	TRBJ2-4	TGTGCCAGCAGGGCAAGCGGGAGTAACATTCAGTACTTC	CASRASGSNIQYF
NA	TRBV7-9	NA	TRBJ1-1	TGTGCCAGCAGCTTAGACGCGTTCCGTGAAGCTTTCTTT	CASSLDAFREAFF
TRBD1	TRBV12-3/TRBV12-4	NA	TRBJ1-1	TGTGCCAGCACTATAGGGACAGTGAACACTGAAGCTTTCTTT	CASTIGTVNTEAFF
NA	TRBV28	few	TRBJ2-3	TGTGCCAGCAGGGGGGAGCGGGCTAGCACAGATACGCAGTATTTT	CASRGERASTDTQYF
NA	TRBV9	NA	TRBJ1-2	TGTGCCAGCAGCGATCTAGGGGACGCAGGACGGTATGGCTACACCTTC	CASSDLGDAGRYGYTF
NA	TRBV10-2	many	TRBJ1-5	TGCGCCAGCAGTGAGAGTATGGGGCCTCGGCGCAATCAGCCCCAGCATTTT	CASSESMGPRRNQPQHF
NA	TRBV2	NA	TRBJ2-1	TGTGCCAGCAGTGGACTAAAGGACAATGAGCAGTTCTTC	CASSGLKDNEQFF
NA	TRBV28	few	TRBJ1-2	TGTGCCAGCATAGCGGGAGTAGGAAGAGACTATGGCTACACCTTC	CASIAGVGRDYGYTF
TRBD1	TRBV14	NA	TRBJ2-6	TGTGCCAGCAGCCATTGGACAGGACGGAGCTCTGGGGCCAACGTCCTGACTTTC	CASSHWTGRSSGANVLTF
NA	TRBV20-1	few	TRBJ1-1	TGCAGTGCTACGGGAGTTTCGGACCCCATTGGGAACACTGAAGCTTTCTTT	CSATGVSDPIGNTEAFF
TRBD1	TRBV5-1	many	TRBJ2-7	TGCGCCAGCAGCGATTTCGGGACAGGGTCCGACGAGCAGTACTTC	CASSDFGTGSDEQYF
NA	TRBV5-1	NA	TRBJ2-1	TGCGCCAGCAGCTGGTATGACGTGGCCAATGAGCAGTTCTTC	CASSWYDVANEQFF
TRBD2	TRBV20-1	many	TRBJ2-1	TGCAGTGCTGAGACTAGCGGGTTTTACAATGAGCAGTTCTTC	CSAETSGFYNEQFF
NA	TRBV19	few	TRBJ1-5	TGTGCCACCGGCCGGGGGGGCGCAGCCAATCAGCCCCAGCATTTT	CATGRGGAANQPQHF
NA	TRBV5-6	NA	TRBJ2-2	TGTGCCAGCACGGACTTGAGCGACTACACCGGGGAGCTGTTTTTT	CASTDLSDYTGELFF
TRBD1	TRBV5-6	NA	TRBJ1-1	TGTGCCAGCAGCCGACAGGGTGGGGGTGAAGCTTTCTTT	CASSRQGGGEAFF
NA	TRBV28	NA	TRBJ2-2	TGTGCCAGCAGTTTATTTGGGTCGCGGGCCGGGGAGCTGTTTTTT	CASSLFGSRAGELFF
NA	TRBV19	few	TRBJ1-2	TGTGCCAGTCGACTCCTGACAAACAACTATGGCTACACCTTC	CASRLLTNNYGYTF
NA	TRBV20-1	few	TRBJ1-1	TGCAGTGCGGTGGGGGGGGAGAACACTGAAGCTTTCTTT	CSAVGGENTEAFF
TRBD1	TRBV6-5	many	TRBJ2-7	TGTGCCAGCAGTCCTTACAGGGGGAACGAGCAGTACTTC	CASSPYRGNEQYF
NA	TRBV5-1	few	TRBJ2-3	TGCGCCAGCAGCTTCGGAGACCGCACAGATACGCAGTATTTT	CASSFGDRTDTQYF
NA	TRBV20-1	NA	TRBJ1-2	TGCAGTGCTAGAGCCCCCCCGCCGCCTCACGGGGGCTACACCTTC	CSARAPPPPHGGYTF
NA	TRBV27	few	TRBJ1-1	TGTGCCAGCAGTTTAACCAGGAGGGTTAACACTGAAGCTTTCTTT	CASSLTRRVNTEAFF
TRBD2	TRBV11-2	few	TRBJ2-2	TGTGCCAGCAGCCCTACTAGCGTTAACACCGGGGAGCTGTTTTTT	CASSPTSVNTGELFF
TRBD1	TRBV20-1	NA	TRBJ1-5	TGCAGTGCTAGAGGGACAGGGCGATGGAATCAGCCCCAGCATTTT	CSARGTGRWNQPQHF
NA	TRBV7-6	few	TRBJ2-2	TGTGCCAGCAGCTCGACTGAGAGGAGGGCGGGGAACACCGGGGAGCTGTTTTTT	CASSSTERRAGNTGELFF
TRBD2	TRBV29-1	many	TRBJ2-3	TGCAGCGTGACTAGCGGGGGAGGAGATACGCAGTATTTT	CSVTSGGGDTQYF
NA	TRBV12-3/TRBV12-4	many	TRBJ2-2	TGTGCCAGCAGTTTTCAACAGGCTCCCACCGGGGAGCTGTTTTTT	CASSFQQAPTGELFF
NA	TRBV7-3	many	TRBJ2-1	TGTGCCAGCAGCTTAACGACGGGGGAGCAGTTCTTC	CASSLTTGEQFF